This TCR beta chain was found in a study of T cells after yellow fever vaccination. Study results and caveats: High-abundance clonotypes from the bulk population could contaminate FACS-sorted repertoires. Post-booster reappearance was seen for most primary-vaccination clones (roughly 97% CD4, about 88% CD8). Just a small share of clonotypes turned up in the CD4 compartment as well as the CD8 compartment.

The 5'RACE template-switching step produced TCR cDNA and added a universal primer site and UMIs. Each CDR3 protein is one row after TCRdb ran MiXCR on the 5' RACE reads. This sample has 110,000 to 150,000 distinct CDR3 sequences; about 7% occur once, and the top ten carry more than 0.55%. This clonotype occurred many times. Its antigen is unknown. The CDR3 has 14 residues. The junction had 4 bases not matched to a gene; V was cut back by 4 bases and J by 6 bases. CDR1 is LNHDA and CDR2 is SQIVND in the germline V gene (reference sequence). Source: CD4+ T cells sorted from PBMCs, taken 10 days after the yellow fever booster vaccination. The chain uses TRBV19 and TRBJ2-2; 8 positions match TRBD1. This sequence was found in a man between 25 and 39 years old who received the YFV17D yellow fever vaccine. The CDR3 region is CASSNQGAAGELFF. The CDR3 bases are TGTGCCAGTAGTAATCAGGGGGCTGCCGGGGAGCTGTTTTTT.